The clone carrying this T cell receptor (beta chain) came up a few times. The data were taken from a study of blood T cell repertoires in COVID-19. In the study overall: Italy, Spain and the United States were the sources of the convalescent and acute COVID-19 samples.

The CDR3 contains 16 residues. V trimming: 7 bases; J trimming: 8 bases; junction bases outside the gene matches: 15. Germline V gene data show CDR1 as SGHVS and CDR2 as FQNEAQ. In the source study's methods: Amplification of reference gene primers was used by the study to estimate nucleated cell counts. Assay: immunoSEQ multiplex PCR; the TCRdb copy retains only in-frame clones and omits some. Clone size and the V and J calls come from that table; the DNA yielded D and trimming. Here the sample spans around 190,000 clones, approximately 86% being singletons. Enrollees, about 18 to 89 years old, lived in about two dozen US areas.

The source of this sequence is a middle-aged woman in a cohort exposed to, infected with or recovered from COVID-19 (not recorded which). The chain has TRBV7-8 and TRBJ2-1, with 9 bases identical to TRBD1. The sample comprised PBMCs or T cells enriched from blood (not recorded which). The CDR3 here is CASTSMTGQGIHEQFF. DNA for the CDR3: TGTGCCAGCACCTCGATGACGGGACAGGGTATCCATGAGCAGTTCTTC.